This is a list of T cell receptor beta chains from one sample in a study of blood T cell repertoires in COVID-19. The protocol was immunoSEQ multiplex PCR, while the TCRdb copy is restricted to in-frame clones and leaves out a portion. The sample shows 250,000 to 350,000 clones, around nine tenths of them seen only once. Sequenced sample: PBMCs or T cells enriched from blood (not recorded which). Receptor source: a woman between 40 and 55 years old who had recovered from COVID-19. Each CDR3 is given with its conserved first and last residue. D genes are given only for firm matches. Expanded clones get a size class; other rows say once, few or many, or leave the size out.

>TRBV28|TRBJ1-5|-|TRBD1
CASSIDQPDRVISQPQHF
TGTGCCAGCAGTATAGACCAACCTGACAGGGTAATCAGTCAGCCCCAGCATTTT
>TRBV27|TRBJ1-4|-|TRBD1
CASSTYGTGDEKLFF
TGTGCCAGCAGTACCTACGGGACAGGGGATGAAAAACTGTTTTTT
>TRBV19|TRBJ1-3|once|-
CASSLPGLRDTIYF
TGTGCCAGTAGTCTACCCGGTCTGAGGGACACCATATATTTT
>TRBV7-9|TRBJ2-7|few|TRBD1
CASSSLRTGASYEQYF
TGTGCCAGCAGCTCACTTAGGACAGGGGCATCCTACGAGCAGTACTTC
>TRBV6-5|TRBJ1-1|few|-
CASSYGAGGRKEAFF
TGTGCCAGCAGTTACGGGGCGGGGGGCCGCAAGGAAGCTTTCTTT
>TRBV3-1/TRBV3-2|TRBJ2-1|-|-
CASSPGGRRNNEQFF
TGTGCCAGCAGCCCCGGAGGGCGCCGGAACAATGAGCAGTTCTTC
>TRBV4-2|TRBJ2-7|-|TRBD2
CASSHPGLAGPEQYF
TGTGCCAGCAGCCATCCGGGACTAGCGGGACCCGAGCAGTACTTC
>TRBV7-9|TRBJ2-7|-|TRBD1
CASSFPGQGAEQYF
TGTGCCAGCAGCTTCCCGGGACAGGGGGCCGAGCAGTACTTC
>TRBV7-2|TRBJ2-3|-|TRBD2
CASSLDSGMSDTQYF
TGTGCCAGCAGCTTAGATAGCGGGATGTCTGATACGCAGTATTTT
>TRBV28|TRBJ1-4|-|-
CASSLTVREKLFF
TGTGCCAGCAGCCTGACAGTGAGAGAAAAACTGTTTTTT
>TRBV2|TRBJ2-1|-|TRBD2
CASGSVSGIGEQFF
TGTGCCAGCGGGTCGGTTAGCGGGATTGGTGAGCAGTTCTTC
>TRBV11-2|TRBJ2-7|-|TRBD2
CASSPIRRAGDYEQYF
TGTGCCAGCAGCCCAATAAGACGAGCGGGAGACTACGAGCAGTACTTC
>TRBV28|TRBJ2-2|-|-
CATRGELNTGELFF
TGTGCCACCCGCGGCGAGCTGAACACCGGGGAGCTGTTTTTT
>TRBV1|TRBJ2-4|-|-
CTSSHPKRGRRAKNIQYF
TGCACCAGCAGCCACCCCAAAAGGGGGAGAAGGGCCAAAAACATTCAGTACTTC
>TRBV7-2|TRBJ2-5|-|TRBD2
CASSLVRGGWETQYF
TGTGCCAGCAGCTTAGTACGGGGGGGCTGGGAGACCCAGTACTTC
>TRBV6-2/TRBV6-3|TRBJ2-7|-|-
CASSSMPGLYEQYF
TGTGCCAGCAGTTCCATGCCGGGACTCTACGAGCAGTACTTC
>TRBV19|TRBJ1-3|-|-
CASTDTGSSGNTIYF
TGTGCCAGTACAGACACAGGGAGCTCTGGAAACACCATATATTTT
>TRBV19|TRBJ2-7|-|TRBD2
CASSKMGLAGYYEQYF
TGTGCCAGTAGTAAAATGGGACTAGCGGGGTACTACGAGCAGTACTTC
>TRBV24-1|TRBJ2-5|-|TRBD2
CATSDAPGASGSEETQYF
TGTGCCACCAGTGACGCGCCTGGGGCTAGCGGGAGTGAAGAGACCCAGTACTTC
>TRBV7-9|TRBJ1-1|few|TRBD1
CASRGQLNTEAFF
TGTGCCAGCAGGGGACAGCTCAACACTGAAGCTTTCTTT
>TRBV28|TRBJ2-7|-|-
CATKLGGVSHEQYF
TGTGCCACCAAATTGGGGGGAGTCTCGCACGAGCAGTACTTC
>TRBV2|TRBJ2-7|-|-
CASKGAPAEQYF
TGTGCCAGCAAAGGGGCCCCGGCCGAGCAGTACTTC
>TRBV11-2|TRBJ2-1|-|TRBD2
CASRVWGGRAYNEQFF
TGTGCCAGCAGGGTCTGGGGGGGTCGGGCCTACAATGAGCAGTTCTTC
>TRBV6-6|TRBJ2-7|-|-
CASSARQRYEQYF
TGTGCCAGCAGTGCAAGACAGCGATACGAGCAGTACTTC
>TRBV21-1|TRBJ2-3|-|-
CASRRQGRTDTQYF
TGTGCCAGCCGGCGACAGGGGCGCACAGATACGCAGTATTTT
>TRBV28|TRBJ1-2|few|TRBD1
CASIRTGLNYGYTF
TGTGCCAGCATAAGGACAGGCCTTAACTATGGCTACACCTTC
>TRBV4-3|TRBJ2-7|-|TRBD1
CASSQDSGGVYEQYF
TGCGCCAGCAGCCAAGACTCAGGGGGCGTCTACGAGCAGTACTTC
>TRBV7-3|TRBJ2-2|once|-
CASSLRPQLTGELFF
TGTGCCAGCAGCTTACGTCCCCAACTCACCGGGGAGCTGTTTTTT
>TRBV18|TRBJ1-4|once|-
CASSPELEKLFF
TGTGCCAGCTCACCAGAACTAGAAAAACTGTTTTTT
>TRBV7-3|TRBJ1-1|-|-
CASSLQGGVGEAFF
TGTGCCAGCAGCTTACAGGGTGGGGTGGGCGAAGCTTTCTTT
>TRBV7-8|TRBJ2-7|-|TRBD2
CASSLGSLAGTYEQYF
TGTGCCAGCAGCTTAGGATCACTAGCGGGGACCTACGAGCAGTACTTC
>TRBV5-6|TRBJ2-1|few|TRBD2
CASSLRPASGSGGEQFF
TGTGCCAGCAGCTTGCGGCCGGCTAGCGGGAGTGGAGGTGAGCAGTTCTTC
>TRBV7-9|TRBJ2-5|-|TRBD1
CASSSNRGRGTQYF
TGTGCCAGCAGCTCAAACAGGGGTAGGGGGACCCAGTACTTC
>TRBV28|TRBJ2-2|-|TRBD2
CASSRGGRDTGELFF
TGTGCCAGCAGCCGGGGAGGGAGAGACACCGGGGAGCTGTTTTTT
>TRBV28|TRBJ2-5|once|TRBD2
CASGLARQETQYF
TGTGCCAGTGGACTAGCGCGCCAAGAGACCCAGTACTTC
>TRBV18|TRBJ2-3|-|-
CASSPPMGARTDTQYF
TGTGCCAGCTCACCACCGATGGGGGCCCGGACAGATACGCAGTATTTT
>TRBV2|TRBJ1-1|few|TRBD1
CASSAQGQMNTEAFF
TGTGCCAGCAGCGCACAGGGACAGATGAACACTGAAGCTTTCTTT
>TRBV2|TRBJ2-1|-|TRBD2
CASLGTSGSNEQFF
TGTGCCAGCCTTGGGACTAGCGGGAGCAATGAGCAGTTCTTC
>TRBV28|TRBJ2-7|-|TRBD2
CASTLTGLARHEQYF
TGTGCCAGCACGCTGACGGGACTAGCACGGCACGAGCAGTACTTC
>TRBV27|TRBJ2-3|-|-
CASSLNSGVEGTQYF
TGTGCCAGCAGTTTAAATAGCGGCGTTGAGGGTACGCAGTATTTT
>TRBV11-3|TRBJ2-1|-|TRBD1
CASSGGTGSNEQFF
TGTGCCAGCAGCGGGGGGACAGGGTCCAATGAGCAGTTCTTC
>TRBV2|TRBJ2-5|-|-
CASSGDLAETQYF
TGTGCCAGCAGTGGGGACTTGGCGGAGACCCAGTACTTC
>TRBV24-1|TRBJ1-1|-|TRBD1
CATSQRQGPAFF
TGTGCCACCAGTCAAAGACAGGGGCCGGCTTTCTTT
>TRBV28|TRBJ2-3|-|TRBD2
CASSSPTASGRTDTQYF
TGTGCCAGCAGTTCCCCAACGGCTAGCGGCCGCACAGATACGCAGTATTTT
>TRBV27|TRBJ1-2|-|-
CASSSTGFYGYTF
TGTGCCAGCAGCTCAACAGGATTCTATGGCTACACCTTC
>TRBV6-5|TRBJ2-7|once|TRBD1
CASSYSIGGSSYEQYF
TGTGCCAGCAGTTACTCAATAGGGGGCAGCTCCTACGAGCAGTACTTC
>TRBV19|TRBJ2-2|-|TRBD2
CASSIGGEYTGELFF
TGTGCCAGTAGTATCGGGGGGGAGTACACCGGGGAGCTGTTTTTT
>TRBV6-5|TRBJ2-3|-|-
CASSPSGSTDTQYF
TGTGCCAGCAGTCCGAGCGGGAGCACAGATACGCAGTATTTT
>TRBV5-1|TRBJ1-4|-|-
CASSLGFLGGDNEKLFF
TGCGCCAGCAGCTTGGGATTTCTAGGGGGAGATAATGAAAAACTGTTTTTT
>TRBV7-3|TRBJ1-3|-|-
CASSLDTSGNTIYF
TGTGCCAGCAGCCTCGACACCTCTGGAAACACCATATATTTT
>TRBV4-1|TRBJ2-1|-|-
CASSQDPSSVYNEQFF
TGCGCCAGCAGCCAAGACCCCTCTAGCGTATACAATGAGCAGTTCTTC
>TRBV4-3|TRBJ1-6|-|-
CASSQDTDSPLHF
TGCGCCAGCAGCCAAGACACGGATTCACCCCTCCACTTT
>TRBV18|TRBJ2-1|-|TRBD1
CASSLQGYNEQFF
TGTGCCAGCTCACTACAGGGGTACAATGAGCAGTTCTTC
>TRBV7-2|TRBJ1-6|-|TRBD1
CASSIRTGDSPLHF
TGTGCCAGCAGCATAAGGACAGGGGACTCACCCCTCCACTTT
>TRBV29-1|TRBJ1-1|-|-
CSAGRENTEAFF
TGCAGCGCAGGACGGGAGAACACTGAAGCTTTCTTT
>TRBV27|TRBJ1-1|-|-
CASSQRGMNTEAFF
TGTGCCAGCAGCCAAAGGGGGATGAACACTGAAGCTTTCTTT
>TRBV18|TRBJ1-5|-|-
CASSPGAGANQPQHF
TGTGCCAGCTCACCGGGGGCAGGCGCCAATCAGCCCCAGCATTTT